The clone carrying this T cell receptor beta chain was seen a few times. The authors' processing: Nucleated cell number was recorded as an estimate derived from reference gene primer amplification. Sequenced by immunoSEQ multiplex PCR; TCRdb stores in-frame clones only, minus some. The V and J calls and the clone size are those of that table, but D and trimming were determined from the DNA. The table shows about 200,000 clones, with 88% occurring only once. Trimming took 1 base from V and 9 from J, leaving 10 bases between them. The germline gives CDR1 SEHNR, CDR2 FQNEAQ (reference sequence). CDR3 length equals 14 residues. The sample originates from a study of blood T cell repertoires in COVID-19. Study context: Samples came from the United States, Italy and Spain, spanning acute and convalescent COVID-19.

The specimen sequenced was peripheral blood. This rearrangement joins TRBV7-9 to TRBJ1-6; D unclear. The sequence derives from a man younger than 35 with active or convalescent COVID-19. The CDR3 spells CASSLDVTRSPLHF. The CDR3 DNA reads as TGTGCCAGCAGCTTAGATGTGACTCGTTCACCCCTCCACTTT. Based on the CDR3 plus reference TRBV7-9 and TRBJ1-6, the full variable domain is DTGVSQNPRHKITKRGQNVTFRCDPISEHNRLYWYRQTLGQGPEFLTYFQNEAQLEKSRLLSDRFSAERPKGSFSTLEIQRTEQGDSAMYLCASSLDVTRSPLHFGNGTRLTVT.